This entry lists 16 T cell receptor beta chains sequenced from one sample in a study of T cell changes during pregnancy in multiple sclerosis. Repertoires were generated with immunoSEQ multiplex PCR, while TCRdb's copy carries only in-frame clones and drops some. The sample has 47,000 or so clones, roughly 89% seen once. The source was peripheral blood, collected in the first trimester of pregnancy. The receptors stem from a female donor with multiple sclerosis, enrolled in a pregnancy study.

V usage is TRBV13 and J usage is TRBJ1-4; 10 bases fit TRBD1. From germline, CDR1 is PRHDT and CDR2 FYEKMQ (reference sequence). J gave up 6 bases and V 6 bases, and 7 bases lay outside the gene matches. The CDR3 contains 15 residues. CDR3 residues: CASRPAGTGDEKLFF. The DNA for the CDR3 is TGTGCCAGCAGGCCTGCGGGGACAGGGGATGAAAAACTGTTTTTT.

V and J are TRBV30 and TRBJ1-1; D call uncertain. V was shortened by 2 bases and J by 0 bases, with 10 bases between the two germline ends. Germline V gene lookup returns CDR1 GTSNPN and CDR2 SVGIG (reference sequence). This CDR3 has 14 residues. CDR3 region: CAWSYGFMNTEAFF. In DNA form, the CDR3 reads TGTGCCTGGAGTTACGGGTTTATGAACACTGAAGCTTTCTTT. The full variable domain, its missing parts supplied by reference TRBV30 and TRBJ1-1, is SQTIHQWPATLVQPVGSPLSLECTVEGTSNPNLYWYRQAAGRGLQLLFYSVGIGQISSEVPQNLSASRPQDRQFILSSKKLLLSDSGFYLCAWSYGFMNTEAFFGQGTRLTVV.

This clone is judged medium-sized. The chain recombines TRBV28 with TRBJ1-6; 7 bases map to TRBD1. Per germline, CDR1 MDHEN and CDR2 SYDVKM. The ends lost 6 bases at V and 10 bases at J; junction bases unmatched: 9. The CDR3 is 14 residues long. The CDR3 reads CASSRDRAGSPLHF. The CDR3 DNA reads TGTGCCAGCAGCAGGGACAGAGCGGGCTCACCCCTCCACTTT.

The count of this clone is one. V gene TRBV2 combines with J gene TRBJ1-6, with D maybe TRBD1 (6 bases). CDR3 length equals 18 residues. Germline CDR1 reads SNHLY; CDR2 reads FYNNEI. V was cut by 5 bases and J by 0 bases, with 17 bases left in between. The CDR3 coding sequence is TGTGCCAGCAGTTCTTCTGGGGGGGCGAGCTCCTATAATTCACCCCTCCACTTT. Amino acids: CASSSSGGASSYNSPLHF.

This chain joins TRBV10-3 and TRBJ1-5; no clear D gene. CDR1 and CDR2 from the germline V gene are ENHRY and SYGVKD. This CDR3 contains 14 residues. V was pared by 4 bases and J by 6 bases, with 13 bases between. The CDR3 DNA is TGTGCCATCAGTGTTAGTAGAAGGAGTCAGCCCCAGCATTTT. Translated: CAISVSRRSQPQHF.

The CDR3: CASSLAGVVETQYF. The CDR3 DNA is TGCGCCAGCAGCTTGGCAGGGGTCGTAGAGACCCAGTACTTC. The gene calls are TRBV5-1 and TRBJ2-5, with a possible D match to TRBD1 (6 bases). There are 14 residues in the CDR3. The germline V gene has CDR1 SGHRS and CDR2 YFSETQ. Trimming stripped 0 bases from V and 4 bases from J, with 10 bases between.

The chain has TRBV5-1 and TRBJ1-6; D unresolved. The CDR3 is 17 amino acids. Germline lookup yields CDR1 SGHRS and CDR2 YFSETQ. V lost 1 base and J lost 0, with 11 bases in between. This CDR3 is CASSLQVLGSYNSPLHF. The CDR3 bases are TGCGCCAGCAGCTTGCAGGTTCTGGGCTCCTATAATTCACCCCTCCACTTT.

The rearrangement links TRBV7-2 to TRBJ1-6; a weak D match, TRBD1 (5 bases). The CDR3 length is 12 residues. Germline CDR1 SGHTA, CDR2 FQGNSA. The germline V and J ends were trimmed by 2 bases and 18 bases, with 14 bases remaining between them. CDR3 sequence (DNA): TGTGCCAGCAGCTTAAACAGGCAGGTTACCCACTTT. This codes for CASSLNRQVTHF.

This chain uses TRBV10-2 with TRBJ2-3; D is perhaps TRBD2 (7 bases). Germline V gene lookup returns CDR1 WSHSY and CDR2 SAAADI. V lost 7 bases and J lost 0, with 17 bases in between. There are 16 residues in the CDR3. The CDR3 loop reads CASILGGVSSTDTQYF. CDR3 DNA sequence: TGCGCCAGCATTCTAGGGGGGGTCTCTAGCACAGATACGCAGTATTTT.

The sample holds one count of this clone. The chain employs TRBV30 and TRBJ2-3; D call uncertain. The germline gives CDR1 GTSNPN, CDR2 SVGIG (reference sequence). The length of the CDR3 is 13 residues. The V end was cut by 3 bases, the J end by 5 bases, with 12 bases between. CDR3 sequence: CAWSETPKDTQYF. CDR3 sequence (DNA): TGTGCCTGGAGCGAGACACCAAAAGATACGCAGTATTTT.

The genes are TRBV29-1 and TRBJ1-1; 10 bases are a match to TRBD1. Germline assignment: CDR1 SQVTM and CDR2 ANQGSEA. CDR3 length: 15 residues. Losses at the gene ends were 5 bases for V and 4 bases for J; bases not matched to a gene: 10. CDR3 sequence (DNA): TGCAGCGTTACCGACCCCGGGACAGGGGCCACTGAAGCTTTCTTT. Amino acid sequence: CSVTDPGTGATEAFF.

This chain joins TRBV7-9 and TRBJ2-5; no reliable D call. Looked up from germline, CDR1 is SEHNR and CDR2 is FQNEAQ (reference sequence). Trimming left V 3 bases short and J 4 bases short, with 6 bases between. This CDR3 has 12 residues. The CDR3 is CASSFTPETQYF. CDR3 bases: TGTGCCAGCAGCTTCACTCCAGAGACCCAGTACTTC.

The J gene is TRBJ2-5, the V gene TRBV7-2; 8 nucleotides align to TRBD2. The CDR3 spans 14 residues. Germline values: CDR1 SGHTA, CDR2 FQGNSA. The J segment lost 4 bases and the V segment lost 2 bases, leaving 3 bases of the junction unmatched. CDR3 sequence (DNA): TGTGCCAGCAGCTTATCCGGGGGGGTAGAGACCCAGTACTTC. Its translation is CASSLSGGVETQYF.

This sequence joins TRBV6-1 and TRBJ2-3; 11 bases line up with TRBD1. CDR3 length equals 14 residues. The V and J ends lost 6 bases and 2 bases, in that order; junction bases with no gene match: 1. CDR1 MNHNS and CDR2 SASEGT come from the germline V gene. The CDR3 DNA reads TGTGCCAGCAGGGACAGGGGGCTCACAGATACGCAGTATTTT. Its protein product is CASRDRGLTDTQYF.

The CDR3 region has the DNA TGTGCCAGCAGCTCGGCCGCGGGGACCAACTATGGCTACACCTTC. This sequence encodes CASSSAAGTNYGYTF. The rearrangement uses TRBV7-2 and TRBJ1-2; maybe TRBD1 (5 bases). Trimming cost V 4 bases and J 2 bases, with 14 bases left between them. The CDR3 spans 15 residues. The germline V gene has CDR1 SGHTA and CDR2 FQGNSA.

The chain carries TRBV19 and TRBJ1-6; D might be TRBD1 (5 bases). The V gene lost 7 bases and the J gene lost 4 bases, with 11 bases spanning the gap. There are 14 residues in the CDR3. Germline V gives CDR1 LNHDA, CDR2 SQIVND (reference sequence). The chain's CDR3 is CASKWTTYNSPLHF. CDR3 nucleotides: TGTGCCAGTAAGTGGACAACTTATAATTCACCCCTCCACTTT.